A selection of T cell receptor beta chains follows, all from one sample in a study of cytomegalovirus exposure and HLA in healthy donors. Only in-frame clones appear in the TCRdb table, and some are missing; sequencing was by immunoSEQ multiplex PCR. The sample lists 100,000 to 150,000 clones, 81% occurring once. The sample taken for sequencing was PBMCs. These receptors came from a young man in good health and CMV-seropositive. Each CDR3 is given with its conserved first and last residue. The D gene is left open where the match is weak. Clone size is stated in some rows and not others, as once, few, many or a class when expanded.

TRBV10-1	NA	TRBD1	TRBJ2-1	16	CASSGRTGGSYNEQFF	TGCGCCAGCAGTGGGAGGACAGGGGGGTCCTACAATGAGCAGTTCTTC
TRBV5-5	NA	NA	TRBJ1-6	13	CASRDIQNSPLHF	TGTGCCAGCAGGGACATACAAAATTCACCCCTCCACTTT
TRBV6-5	NA	TRBD1	TRBJ1-1	15	CASSYGRGRRTEAFF	TGTGCCAGCAGTTACGGTAGGGGGCGAAGGACTGAAGCTTTCTTT
TRBV7-8	NA	TRBD1	TRBJ1-2	15	CASSSTGQGARGYTF	TGTGCCAGCAGCTCAACGGGACAGGGGGCCCGGGGCTACACCTTC
TRBV6-6	NA	NA	TRBJ2-1	12	CASSPSRNEQFF	TGTGCCAGCAGCCCTAGTAGGAATGAGCAGTTCTTC
TRBV11-1	NA	TRBD1	TRBJ2-3	15	CASSWRRGGQGTQYF	TGTGCCAGCAGCTGGCGAAGGGGGGGACAGGGGACGCAGTATTTT
TRBV4-1	NA	TRBD2	TRBJ2-7	15	CASSGRTSGSYEQYF	TGCGCCAGCAGCGGGCGGACTAGCGGGAGTTACGAGCAGTACTTC
TRBV15	NA	NA	TRBJ2-3	16	CATSRGRVLGTDTQYF	TGTGCCACCAGCAGAGGACGGGTCCTCGGTACAGATACGCAGTATTTT
TRBV19	NA	NA	TRBJ2-1	11	CASSAAYQQFF	TGTGCCAGTAGTGCGGCGTACCAGCAGTTCTTC
TRBV7-6	NA	NA	TRBJ2-5	13	CASSLVTGETQYF	TGTGCCAGCAGCTTAGTCACGGGAGAGACCCAGTACTTC
TRBV10-3	NA	NA	TRBJ2-1	15	CAISESFHPGDEQFF	TGTGCCATCAGTGAGTCGTTCCATCCAGGGGATGAGCAGTTCTTC
TRBV6-5	few	TRBD2	TRBJ2-5	15	CASRGTIFEMETQYF	TGTGCCAGCCGAGGGACTATATTTGAGATGGAGACCCAGTACTTC
TRBV7-2	once	NA	TRBJ2-3	14	CASSQGGPTDTQYF	TGTGCCAGCAGCCAAGGGGGACCCACAGATACGCAGTATTTT
TRBV19	NA	TRBD1	TRBJ1-2	18	CASSIRPLRTGGAGGYTF	TGTGCCAGTAGTATACGCCCGCTCCGGACAGGGGGCGCCGGGGGCTACACCTTC
TRBV27	NA	NA	TRBJ2-7	13	CASSRSVSYEQYF	TGTGCCAGCAGCCGGAGCGTCTCCTACGAGCAGTACTTC
TRBV6-6	NA	NA	TRBJ1-1	13	CASSLMGGTEAFF	TGTGCCAGCAGCCTCATGGGAGGCACTGAAGCTTTCTTT
TRBV19	NA	TRBD1	TRBJ2-5	15	CASSISRDSQETQYF	TGTGCCAGTAGTATCTCCCGGGACAGCCAAGAGACCCAGTACTTC
TRBV2	NA	NA	TRBJ1-2	11	CASPEGYGYTF	TGTGCCAGCCCAGAGGGCTATGGCTACACCTTC
TRBV6-6	NA	TRBD1	TRBJ2-1	15	CASSKTGTGNNEQFF	TGTGCCAGCAGTAAAACCGGGACAGGGAACAATGAGCAGTTCTTC
TRBV4-3	NA	NA	TRBJ1-2	14	CASSQTVTANGYTF	TGCGCCAGCAGCCAGACAGTCACCGCCAATGGCTACACCTTC
TRBV27	once	TRBD2	TRBJ2-5	18	CASRLGTSGSRGQETQYF	TGTGCCAGCAGACTGGGGACTAGCGGGAGTCGGGGGCAAGAGACCCAGTACTTC
TRBV19	NA	NA	TRBJ1-2	17	CASSIYAGSAGNYGYTF	TGTGCCAGTAGTATATACGCCGGTTCAGCGGGGAACTATGGCTACACCTTC
TRBV4-1	NA	NA	TRBJ2-7	14	CASSPDPGSYEQYF	TGCGCCAGCAGCCCTGATCCGGGGAGCTACGAGCAGTACTTC
TRBV7-2	NA	TRBD2	TRBJ2-1	17	CASLLSAGTTRYNEQFF	TGTGCCAGCCTACTAAGCGCCGGGACTACACGATACAATGAGCAGTTCTTC
TRBV5-4	NA	NA	TRBJ1-1	15	CASSLDGRGYTEAFF	TGTGCCAGCAGCTTGGATGGGAGGGGGTACACTGAAGCTTTCTTT
TRBV19	NA	TRBD1	TRBJ2-2	14	CASSQTGGTGELFF	TGTGCCAGTAGCCAAACAGGGGGTACCGGGGAGCTGTTTTTT
TRBV11-2	NA	TRBD1	TRBJ1-1	15	CASSLRRTGGDKAFF	TGTGCCAGCAGCTTACGAAGGACAGGGGGTGATAAAGCTTTCTTT